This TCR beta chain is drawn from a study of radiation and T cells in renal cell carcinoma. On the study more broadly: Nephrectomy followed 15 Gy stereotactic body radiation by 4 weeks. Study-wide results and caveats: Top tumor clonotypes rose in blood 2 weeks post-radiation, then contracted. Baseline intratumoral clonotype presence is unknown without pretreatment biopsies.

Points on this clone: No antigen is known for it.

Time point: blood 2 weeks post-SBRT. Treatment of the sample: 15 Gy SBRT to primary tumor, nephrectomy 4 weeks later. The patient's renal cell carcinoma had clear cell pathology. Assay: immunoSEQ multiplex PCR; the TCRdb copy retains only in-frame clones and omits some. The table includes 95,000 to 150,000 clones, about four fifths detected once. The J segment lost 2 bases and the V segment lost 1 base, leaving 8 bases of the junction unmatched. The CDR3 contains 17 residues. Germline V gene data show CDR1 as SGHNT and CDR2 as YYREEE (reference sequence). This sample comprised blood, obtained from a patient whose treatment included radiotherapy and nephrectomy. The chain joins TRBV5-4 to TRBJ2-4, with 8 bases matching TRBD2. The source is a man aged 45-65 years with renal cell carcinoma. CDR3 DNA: TGTGCCAGCAGCTTGCTTACGGGGGGGACCTCCAAAAACATTCAGTACTTC. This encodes CASSLLTGGTSKNIQYF.